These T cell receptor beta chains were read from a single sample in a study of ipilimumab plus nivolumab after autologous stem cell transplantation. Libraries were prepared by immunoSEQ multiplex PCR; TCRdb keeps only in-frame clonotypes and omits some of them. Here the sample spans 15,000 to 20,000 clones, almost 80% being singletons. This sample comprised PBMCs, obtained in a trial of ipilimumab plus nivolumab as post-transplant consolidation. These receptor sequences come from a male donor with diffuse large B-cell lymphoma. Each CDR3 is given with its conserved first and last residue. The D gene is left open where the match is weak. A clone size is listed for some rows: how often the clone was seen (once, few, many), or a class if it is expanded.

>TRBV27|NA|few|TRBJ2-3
TGTGCCAGCAGTAGTACAGATACGCAGTATTTT
CASSSTDTQYF
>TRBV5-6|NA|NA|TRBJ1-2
TGTGCCAGCAGCCCGGTGGGCTCCTATGGCTACACCTTC
CASSPVGSYGYTF
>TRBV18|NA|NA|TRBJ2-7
TGTGCCAGCTCACCCGATAGCATTTCCTACGAGCAGTACTTC
CASSPDSISYEQYF
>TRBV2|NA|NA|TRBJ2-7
TGTGCCAGCAGCCAGGGGTCCCTCTCTTACGAGCAGTACTTC
CASSQGSLSYEQYF
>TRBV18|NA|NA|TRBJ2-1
TGTGCCAGCTCACGGGGGGCCGACAATGAGCAGTTCTTC
CASSRGADNEQFF
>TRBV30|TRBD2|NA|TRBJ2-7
TGTGCCTGGAGGCGACTAGCGGGGGGCTACGAGCAGTACTTC
CAWRRLAGGYEQYF
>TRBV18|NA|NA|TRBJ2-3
TGTGCCAGCTCACCTGGGCTTACAGATACGCAGTATTTT
CASSPGLTDTQYF
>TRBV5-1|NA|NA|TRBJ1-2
TGCGCCAGCATCCTGGGAGGACTCTATGGCTACACCTTC
CASILGGLYGYTF
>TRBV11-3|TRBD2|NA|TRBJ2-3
TGTGCCAGCAGGCTGGGGGTAGCGGGGGGGCGCGATACGCAGTATTTT
CASRLGVAGGRDTQYF
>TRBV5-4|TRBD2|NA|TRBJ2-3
TGTGCCAGCAGCCTCTATAGCGGGGGGGTCCTTAATACGCAGTATTTT
CASSLYSGGVLNTQYF
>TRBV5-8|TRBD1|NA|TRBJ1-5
TGTGCCAGCAGCGCCGGGACAGGGCGCAATCAGCCCCAGCATTTT
CASSAGTGRNQPQHF
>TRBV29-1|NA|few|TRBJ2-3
TGCAGCGTCCGGAATTGGGCAGGGCAGAATTCAGATACGCAGTATTTT
CSVRNWAGQNSDTQYF
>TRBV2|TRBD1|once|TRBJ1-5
TGTGCCAGCAATGGAGTGCCTGGACAGGCCCAGCATTTT
CASNGVPGQAQHF